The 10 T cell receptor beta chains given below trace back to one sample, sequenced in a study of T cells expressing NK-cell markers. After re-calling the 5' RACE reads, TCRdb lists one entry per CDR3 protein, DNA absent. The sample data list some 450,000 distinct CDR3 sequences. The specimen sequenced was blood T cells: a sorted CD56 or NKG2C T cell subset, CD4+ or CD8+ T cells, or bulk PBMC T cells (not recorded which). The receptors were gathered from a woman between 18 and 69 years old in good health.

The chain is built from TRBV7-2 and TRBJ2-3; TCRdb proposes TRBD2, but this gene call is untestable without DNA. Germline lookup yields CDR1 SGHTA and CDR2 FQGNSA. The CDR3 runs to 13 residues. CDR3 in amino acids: CAGSFDEAGTQYF.

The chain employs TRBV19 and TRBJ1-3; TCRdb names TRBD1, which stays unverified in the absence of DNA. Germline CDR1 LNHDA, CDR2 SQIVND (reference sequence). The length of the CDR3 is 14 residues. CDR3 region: CATSRAVADDSIYF.

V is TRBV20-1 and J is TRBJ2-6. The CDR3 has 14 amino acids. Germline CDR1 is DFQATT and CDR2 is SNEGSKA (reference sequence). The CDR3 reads CSADGSSGANVLTF.

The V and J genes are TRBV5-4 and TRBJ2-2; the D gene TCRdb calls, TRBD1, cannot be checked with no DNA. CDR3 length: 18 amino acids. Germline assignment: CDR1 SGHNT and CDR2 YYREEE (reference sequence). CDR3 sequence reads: CASSLDLGTVWNTGELFF.

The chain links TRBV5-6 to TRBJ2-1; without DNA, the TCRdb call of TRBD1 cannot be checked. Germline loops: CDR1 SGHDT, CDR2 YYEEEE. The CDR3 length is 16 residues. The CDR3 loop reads CASSLVSAKGYNEQFF.

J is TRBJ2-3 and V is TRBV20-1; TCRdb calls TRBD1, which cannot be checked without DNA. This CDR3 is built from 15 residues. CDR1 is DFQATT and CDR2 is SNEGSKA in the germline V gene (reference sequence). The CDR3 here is CSARDPWGSYDTQYF.

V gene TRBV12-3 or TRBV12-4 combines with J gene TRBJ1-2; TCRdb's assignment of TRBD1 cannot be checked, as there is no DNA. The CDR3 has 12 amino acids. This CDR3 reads CASSEDRGRSTF.

Here the CDR3 reads CAWKMSAGAWDEQYF. The chain carries TRBV30 and TRBJ2-7; TCRdb's D gene call, TRBD2, goes unchecked for lack of DNA. Germline CDR1 reads GTSNPN; CDR2 reads SVGIG (reference sequence). The CDR3 runs 15 residues.

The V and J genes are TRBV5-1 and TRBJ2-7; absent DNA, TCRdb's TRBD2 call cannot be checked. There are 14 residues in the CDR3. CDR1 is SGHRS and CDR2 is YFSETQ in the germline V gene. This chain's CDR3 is CASSFSGISYEQYF.

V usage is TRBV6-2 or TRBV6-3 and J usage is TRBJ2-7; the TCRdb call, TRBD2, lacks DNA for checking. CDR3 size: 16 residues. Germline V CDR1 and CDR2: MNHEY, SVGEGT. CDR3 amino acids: CASSYPGLAPSYEQYF.